These 14 T cell receptor beta chains share one sample of origin, sequenced in a study of response to subunit inactivated influenza vaccine. TCRdb reanalysed the RT-PCR reads using MiXCR and keeps one entry per CDR3 protein. The table has just over 300,000 distinct CDR3 sequences, around a fifth seen once; the top ten hold roughly 10%. The input for sequencing was PBMCs from blood, taken about 20 months after vaccination. The receptors shown here come from a man aged 50 to 69 who received an inactivated influenza vaccine.

This clonotype was recorded a few times. The chain combines TRBV10-1 with TRBJ1-1; 7 bases fit TRBD1. The CDR3 loop spans 13 amino acids. Germline assignment: CDR1 WNHNN and CDR2 SYGVQD (reference sequence). V lost 0 bases and J lost 10; bases outside the gene matches: 5. CDR3 in amino acids: CASSESWTGTAFF. The CDR3 nucleotides read TGCGCCAGCAGTGAGTCCTGGACAGGAACAGCTTTCTTT.

The rearrangement joins TRBV11-2 to TRBJ2-1, with TRBD2 identical over 11 bases. V trimming: 6 bases; J trimming: 4 bases; junction bases outside the gene matches: 8. CDR1 and CDR2 from the germline V gene are SGHAT and FQNNGV. The CDR3 loop spans 16 amino acids. The DNA of the CDR3 is TGTGCCAGCAGATCGCTAGCGGGGGGACTGTACAATGAGCAGTTCTTC. It translates to CASRSLAGGLYNEQFF.

This clonotype was observed at least ten times. This chain connects TRBV10-3 to TRBJ1-2; no clear D. The germline gives CDR1 ENHRY, CDR2 SYGVKD. V lost 3 bases to trimming and J lost 4 bases, with 9 bases between them. This CDR3 contains 13 residues. The CDR3 coding sequence is TGTGCCATCAGTGATCCAAAGACCTATGGCTACACCTTC. This sequence encodes CAISDPKTYGYTF.

This clonotype has more than one count but fewer than ten. The chain links TRBV7-9 to TRBJ2-1; 8 nucleotides align to TRBD2. CDR3 length: 16 amino acids. Germline CDR1 and CDR2: SEHNR and FQNEAQ (reference sequence). With 2 bases clipped from V and 5 bases from J, the junction kept 8 bases outside the gene matches. CDR3 protein: CASSLRLAPRNNEQFF. CDR3 nucleotides: TGTGCCAGCAGCTTAAGACTAGCGCCTAGGAACAATGAGCAGTTCTTC.

This clonotype was observed many times. The chain couples TRBV12-3 or TRBV12-4 to TRBJ1-4, with D unclear. The CDR3 is made up of 13 amino acids. The ends were cut back, 6 bases at V and 4 bases at J, with 9 bases in the middle. CDR3 in DNA: TGTGCCAGCAGCCTTCAGCTTAATGAAAAACTGTTTTTT. This codes for CASSLQLNEKLFF.

This clonotype has a handful of counts. The chain joins TRBV5-1 to TRBJ1-1; D not certain. The germline V gene has CDR1 SGHRS and CDR2 YFSETQ. The CDR3 extends over 14 amino acids. V was clipped by 2 bases and J by 2 bases, with 10 bases between them. Written as DNA, the CDR3 is TGCGCCAGCAGCTTCGGGAGTCCTAACACTGAAGCTTTCTTT. It specifies CASSFGSPNTEAFF. The entire variable domain, with the rest obtained from reference TRBV5-1 and TRBJ1-1, is as follows: KAGVTQTPRYLIKTRGQQVTLSCSPISGHRSVSWYQQTPGQGLQFLFEYFSETQRNKGNFPGRFSGRQFSNSRSEMNVSTLELGDSALYLCASSFGSPNTEAFFGQGTRLTVV.

This chain joins TRBV12-3 or TRBV12-4 and TRBJ1-2; TRBD1 agrees at 9 bases. The CDR3 consists of 15 residues. V gave up 4 bases and J gave up 1 base; unmatched junction bases: 4. CDR3: CASSSRTGVNYGYTF. CDR3 bases: TGTGCCAGCAGTTCCCGGACAGGGGTTAACTATGGCTACACCTTC.

The chain links TRBV20-1 to TRBJ2-3; D unclear. V was trimmed by 2 bases and J by 0 bases, leaving 6 bases between them. Germline CDR1 and CDR2: DFQATT and SNEGSKA (reference sequence). The CDR3 runs 13 residues. The CDR3: CSARLLSTDTQYF. The CDR3 nucleotides read TGCAGTGCTAGACTCCTAAGCACAGATACGCAGTATTTT.

The sample holds a few counts of this clonotype. The J gene is TRBJ2-7, the V gene TRBV20-1, with 7 bases fitting TRBD1. The V segment lost 4 bases and the J segment 2 bases; nucleotides outside the gene matches: 5. Germline V gives CDR1 DFQATT, CDR2 SNEGSKA (reference sequence). The CDR3 spans 13 residues. Here the CDR3 DNA reads TGCAGTGCTAAGACAGGGTTAACCTACGAGCAGTACTTC. Its protein is CSAKTGLTYEQYF.

The chain couples TRBV6-2 or TRBV6-3 to TRBJ1-5, with a possible D match to TRBD1 (5 bases). Trimming stripped 6 bases from V and 4 bases from J, with 13 bases between. CDR3 size: 14 residues. CDR1 is MNHEY, CDR2 SVGEGT, per germline. The chain's CDR3 is CASRSLEGNQPQHF. Written as DNA, the CDR3 is TGTGCCAGCAGGTCCTTGGAGGGGAATCAGCCCCAGCATTTT.

This clonotype was counted a few times. V and J are TRBV13 and TRBJ2-1; D may be TRBD1 (6 bases). CDR1 is PRHDT, CDR2 FYEKMQ, per germline (reference sequence). V lost 4 bases and J lost 13, with 17 bases in between. The CDR3 is made up of 13 amino acids. The CDR3 protein is CASSSPRGRRQFF. CDR3 nucleotides: TGTGCCAGCAGCTCACCCAGGGGCCGTCGACAGTTCTTC.

Many counts were recorded for this clonotype. DNA for the CDR3: TGTGCCAGCAGTTTGATGGCACCTCATAGCAATCAGCCCCAGCATTTT. Translating it yields CASSLMAPHSNQPQHF. The rearrangement links TRBV28 to TRBJ1-5; D is unresolved. This CDR3 region has 16 residues. The germline CDR1 and CDR2 sequences are MDHEN and SYDVKM. Trimming removed 3 bases from V and 0 bases from J, with 12 bases in between.

Notes on this clonotype: A much more abundant neighbour one base away suggests this may be a read error. This chain links TRBV5-1 with TRBJ1-1; the D gene is possibly TRBD1 (5 bases). V was cut by 4 bases and J by 4 bases, with 17 bases left in between. The CDR3 has 15 residues. Germline CDR1 SGHRS, CDR2 YFSETQ. CDR3 sequence (DNA): TGCGCCAGCAGCACCGGGGCAGGGAGGGGCACTGAAGCTTTCTTT. It yields the protein CASSTGAGRGTEAFF.

This clonotype appeared a few times. This chain joins TRBV5-1 and TRBJ1-4, with D perhaps matching TRBD1 (6 bases). The germline V gene encodes CDR1 SGHRS and CDR2 YFSETQ. The CDR3 consists of 15 residues. Trimming shortened V by 0 bases and J by 12 bases, and 18 bases separated the two germline ends. This CDR3 reads CASSLAGGGFVELFF. The CDR3 bases are TGCGCCAGCAGCTTGGCTGGGGGCGGCTTCGTGGAACTGTTTTTT.